This T cell receptor (beta chain) was sequenced for a study of T cells after posttransplantation cyclophosphamide. Study results and caveats: After PTCy, TRB diversity resembled that of CNI/methotrexate controls. Skin or GI-infiltrating T cells shared few TRB sequences with blood. Later blood repertoires were often dominated by clones from the donor CD8+ memory compartment.

Many counts were recorded for this clone. Its matching antigen is unknown. This sample includes further DNA sequences coding for the same CDR3. Sequenced by immunoSEQ multiplex PCR; TCRdb stores in-frame clones only, minus some. The record shows 30,000 to 50,000 clones for this sample, with no singletons present. This related bone marrow graft donor gave peripheral blood on the day of marrow donation. This CDR3 is 12 amino acids long. From germline, CDR1 is LGHNT and CDR2 FRNRAP. Deletions cut 5 bases from V and 14 bases from J, with 18 bases between. Sequencing input: PBMCs. The rearrangement uses TRBV12-5 and TRBJ1-1, with D unresolved. The sequence was obtained from a woman aged 50 to 65 in good health and a related stem cell transplant donor. The CDR3 DNA reads TGTGCTAGTGGTCTGACTAGCGACCGAGCCTTCTTT. Protein product: CASGLTSDRAFF.